This T cell receptor (beta chain) is drawn from a study of OX40 agonist ivuxolimab in advanced cancers. Study details: The patients received ivuxolimab by intravenous route every 2 weeks at 0.01 to 10 mg/kg.

The ends lost 8 bases at V and 4 bases at J; junction bases unmatched: 6. The CDR3 totals 13 residues. Germline V gives CDR1 MNHNS, CDR2 SASEGT. Study-level results: The average count of expanded clones was higher among CD8+ T cells than among CD4+.

The assay was immunoSEQ multiplex PCR, and TCRdb's table has in-frame clones only and misses some. This sample yields 45,000 to 65,000 clones, of which around 82% are seen a single time; about 3.5% belongs to the top ten. For this clone: Its antigen is still unknown.

The receptor was isolated from an adult with an advanced solid tumor such as melanoma, head and neck, liver or kidney cancer. The chain links TRBV6-1 to TRBJ2-5; TRBD1 matches at 8 bases. The starting material was CD4+ or CD8+ T cells sorted from blood, obtained in a trial of the OX40 agonist ivuxolimab. The CDR3 protein is CASLTGGGETQYF. CDR3 DNA: TGTGCCAGCCTCACAGGGGGAGGAGAGACCCAGTACTTC.